The rows below give T cell receptor beta chains drawn from one sample of a study of cytomegalovirus exposure and HLA in healthy donors. Method: immunoSEQ multiplex PCR; TCRdb's copy keeps in-frame clones and lacks some. Seen here are approximately 220,000 clones, approximately 88% observed once, and the top ten hold 0.71%. Sequences were obtained from PBMCs. These TCRs come from a boy aged 2 to 10 in good health and CMV-seronegative. Each CDR3 is given with its conserved first and last residue. The D gene is left open where the match is weak. Clone size appears in some rows only: once, few, many, or a class for an expanded clone.

j_call clone_size v_call d_call cdr3_aa cdr3_nt
TRBJ1-1 NA TRBV6-1 TRBD1 CASRRQGHTEAFF TGTGCCAGCCGAAGACAGGGTCACACTGAAGCTTTCTTT
TRBJ1-6 once TRBV7-3 TRBD1 CASSLGGDRGGSPLHF TGTGCCAGCAGCTTAGGAGGCGACAGGGGTGGTTCACCCCTCCACTTT
TRBJ1-5 NA TRBV7-6 NA CASSLAPFDKVNQPQHF TGTGCCAGCAGCTTAGCTCCATTTGACAAGGTCAATCAGCCCCAGCATTTT
TRBJ2-1 NA TRBV30 NA CAWSRGRDEQFF TGTGCCTGGAGTAGGGGAAGGGATGAGCAGTTCTTC
TRBJ1-1 NA TRBV19 NA CASSAGGGSLKAFF TGTGCCAGTAGTGCGGGAGGGGGGAGCCTTAAAGCTTTCTTT
TRBJ1-2 NA TRBV5-1 NA CASSLDGSGYTF TGCGCCAGCAGCTTGGACGGGAGTGGCTACACCTTC
TRBJ1-2 NA TRBV5-6 TRBD1 CASSPGTGGHYTF TGTGCCAGCAGCCCCGGGACAGGGGGTCACTACACCTTC
TRBJ1-2 NA TRBV9 NA CASSVPLDGETRGYTF TGTGCCAGCAGCGTACCCCTGGACGGGGAAACTAGGGGCTACACCTTC
TRBJ2-3 NA TRBV10-3 NA CAISETSTDTQYF TGTGCCATCAGTGAGACTAGCACAGATACGCAGTATTTT
TRBJ2-3 NA TRBV5-1 TRBD2 CASSSRIGLAGDTQYF TGCGCCAGCAGCTCCAGGATCGGACTAGCGGGAGATACGCAGTATTTT
TRBJ1-4 NA TRBV9 TRBD1 CASSVGTGVPNEKLFF TGTGCCAGCAGCGTAGGTACAGGGGTACCTAATGAAAAACTGTTTTTT
TRBJ2-7 NA TRBV2 NA CASSENRGYYEQYF TGTGCCAGCAGTGAGAATCGGGGGTACTACGAGCAGTACTTC
TRBJ2-7 NA TRBV11-3 NA CASSSRQSPTQYF TGTGCCAGCAGCTCCAGACAGTCCCCCACGCAGTACTTC
TRBJ2-5 NA TRBV9 TRBD1 CASSYGTGGGETQYF TGTGCCAGCAGTTACGGGACAGGGGGTGGAGAGACCCAGTACTTC
TRBJ1-1 few TRBV27 NA CASSLSEGYTEAFF TGTGCCAGCAGTTTATCGGAGGGTTATACTGAAGCTTTCTTT
TRBJ1-1 NA TRBV19 NA CASSKRAMTDTEAFF TGTGCCAGTAGTAAAAGGGCAATGACAGACACTGAAGCTTTCTTT
TRBJ2-7 NA TRBV9 NA CVVAYEQYF TGTGTTGTCGCCTACGAGCAGTACTTC
TRBJ2-4 NA TRBV11-3 NA CASSLLNGEIAKNIQYF TGTGCCAGCAGCTTACTTAACGGGGAAATCGCCAAAAACATTCAGTACTTC
TRBJ1-2 once TRBV6-6 TRBD1 CASSNPGQGLNYGYTF TGTGCCAGCAGTAACCCGGGACAGGGCCTTAACTATGGCTACACCTTC
TRBJ2-1 NA TRBV4-1 TRBD2 CASSQLALAGFEQFF TGCGCCAGCAGCCAGCTGGCACTAGCGGGGTTTGAGCAGTTCTTC
TRBJ2-3 NA TRBV9 NA CASSVAAGSASTDTQYF TGTGCCAGCAGCGTAGCCGCAGGCTCAGCTAGCACAGATACGCAGTATTTT
TRBJ1-2 NA TRBV30 NA CAWSPEVPGYGYTF TGTGCCTGGAGCCCAGAGGTACCGGGATATGGCTACACCTTC
TRBJ2-7 NA TRBV6-1 TRBD1 CASSEGTGRSYEQYF TGTGCCAGCAGTGAAGGGACAGGGCGATCCTACGAGCAGTACTTC
TRBJ2-2 NA TRBV5-1 NA CASSLVELALNTGELFF TGCGCCAGCAGCTTGGTAGAATTAGCGCTGAACACCGGGGAGCTGTTTTTT
TRBJ1-5 NA TRBV5-6 NA CASSLRGWDTDSNQPQHF TGTGCCAGCAGCTTGCGAGGGTGGGACACGGATAGCAATCAGCCCCAGCATTTT
TRBJ1-1 NA TRBV4-1 NA CASRIGVNTEAFF TGCGCCAGCAGGATCGGAGTGAACACTGAAGCTTTCTTT
TRBJ1-1 NA TRBV6-1 NA CASSAWGGANTEAFF TGTGCCAGCAGTGCCTGGGGCGGCGCGAACACTGAAGCTTTCTTT